Described below is a single TCR beta chain sequence and its context. The sample belongs to a study of T cells in localized non-small cell lung cancer. TCRdb's copy holds only in-frame clones and misses some; the assay was immunoSEQ multiplex PCR. The sample holds around 19,000 clones, about 89% seen once. Per the germline V gene, CDR1 is SGHVS and CDR2 is FQNEAQ. V lost 1 base to trimming and J lost 2 bases, with 15 bases between them. The CDR3 loop spans 16 amino acids. The chain recombines TRBV7-8 with TRBJ2-7, with D hard to call. The specimen was peripheral blood, collected before any cancer treatment. The origin of this receptor is a woman aged 40 to 75 with stage I lung adenocarcinoma. CDR3 bases: TGTGCCAGCAGCTTAGGGTCACGAGATCCCCCCTACGAGCAGTACTTC. Translation gives CASSLGSRDPPYEQYF.